Listed below are T cell receptor beta chains from one sample, sequenced in a study of glioma-infiltrating T cells after dendritic cell vaccination. Generated by immunoSEQ multiplex PCR, the TCRdb table keeps only in-frame clones and is missing some. The repertoire holds about 49,000 clones, 85% seen once, with around 10% in the top ten. Sequenced here: blood, sampled before dendritic cell vaccination. The receptors originated from a human donor with glioblastoma. CDR3s include the opening cysteine and the closing phenylalanine or tryptophan. D genes are given only for firm matches. Only some rows state a clone size, as once, few, many or a class for expanded clones.

D	J	size	V	DNA	CDR3
TRBD2	TRBJ2-7	NA	TRBV7-3	TGTGCCAGCAGCACCGGACTAGCCAACTCCTACGAGCAGTACTTC	CASSTGLANSYEQYF
NA	TRBJ2-2	NA	TRBV5-1	TGCGCCAGCAGCTCGGCAGGGGTTAACACCGGGGAGCTGTTTTTT	CASSSAGVNTGELFF
TRBD1	TRBJ1-2	NA	TRBV18	TGTGCCAGCTCACCCGCAGGGGGCCGAGGTCCGGAGAGTCGGTATGGCTACACCTTC	CASSPAGGRGPESRYGYTF
TRBD1	TRBJ1-2	once	TRBV18	TGTGCCAGCTCACCGGGACAGGCGAGATATGGCTACACCTTC	CASSPGQARYGYTF
NA	TRBJ1-1	NA	TRBV6-6	TGTGCCAGCAGTTACTCGGTACCGAGGAACACTGAAGCTTTCTTT	CASSYSVPRNTEAFF
NA	TRBJ1-2	NA	TRBV11-2	TGTGCCAGCAGCCCCCAGAGCGATGGCTACACCTTC	CASSPQSDGYTF
NA	TRBJ2-3	NA	TRBV11-3	TGTGCCAGCAGCCCAATCGACAGACCAGATACGCAGTATTTT	CASSPIDRPDTQYF
NA	TRBJ2-3	NA	TRBV5-1	TGCGCCAGCAGCTCCTCAGTTCGAATTGGTGCCGCCGTGTCTAGCACAGATACGCAGTATTTT	CASSSSVRIGAAVSSTDTQYF
NA	TRBJ1-3	NA	TRBV5-6	TGTGCCAGCAGCTTGGTGGAGGACAGAGGTTGGAGTGGAAACACCATATATTTT	CASSLVEDRGWSGNTIYF
NA	TRBJ1-2	NA	TRBV4-3	TGCGCCAGCAGCCAGGCCAAGACAGTGACTAACTATGGCTACACCTTC	CASSQAKTVTNYGYTF
TRBD1	TRBJ2-5	NA	TRBV7-2	TGTGCCAGCTGCAGGGGGCACAAAGAGACCCAGTACTTC	CASCRGHKETQYF
NA	TRBJ1-1	NA	TRBV2	TGTGCCAGCAGTCGTTTAGTAACGAACACTGAAGCTTTCTTT	CASSRLVTNTEAFF
NA	TRBJ2-7	few	TRBV5-6	TGTGCCAGCAGCTTGGACCGAATCCTACCCTACGAGCAGTACTTC	CASSLDRILPYEQYF
NA	TRBJ1-3	NA	TRBV25-1	TGTGCCAGCAGTGAAGGGCTGGACTGGAGCTCTGGAAACACCATATATTTT	CASSEGLDWSSGNTIYF
TRBD2	TRBJ2-1	NA	TRBV6-1	TGTGCCGGCCTAGCGGGGGGGCGTAATGAGCAGTTCTTC	CAGLAGGRNEQFF
TRBD2	TRBJ2-3	NA	TRBV6-5	TGTGCCAGCAGACGGGGGGGCAGCACAGATACGCAGTATTTT	CASRRGGSTDTQYF
NA	TRBJ1-2	NA	TRBV6-1	TGTGCCAGCAGGACAGGACTCGACTATGGCTACACCTTC	CASRTGLDYGYTF
NA	TRBJ1-1	NA	TRBV13	TGTGCCAGCAGCTTAGGGTGGAGGTCTTCGGCTTTCTTT	CASSLGWRSSAFF
TRBD2	TRBJ2-1	NA	TRBV7-9	TGTGCCAGCAGTCGCGCCGGGACTAGCGGGGACTTTAACTATGAGCAGTTCTTC	CASSRAGTSGDFNYEQFF
NA	TRBJ1-3	NA	TRBV7-2	TGTGCCAGCAGCCCCCCTAACTCGGGAGGAAACACCATATATTTT	CASSPPNSGGNTIYF
TRBD2	TRBJ2-7	NA	TRBV5-1	TGCGCCAGCAGCTTCGGGGGGACTTCCTACGAGCAGTACTTC	CASSFGGTSYEQYF
NA	TRBJ1-1	NA	TRBV6-5	TGTGCCAGCAGTTACGGGGGCCGGACCATGAACACTGAAGCTTTCTTT	CASSYGGRTMNTEAFF
NA	TRBJ1-5	NA	TRBV6-5	TGTGCCAGCAGAAGTACAGGGACCACTCAGCCCCAGCATTTT	CASRSTGTTQPQHF
NA	TRBJ2-7	NA	TRBV19	TGTGCCAGTACCGCCGGGGTGGGAGTGGGCGAGCAGTACTTC	CASTAGVGVGEQYF
NA	TRBJ1-1	NA	TRBV7-9	TGTGCCAGCGACAGAAGGAACACTGAAGCTTTCTTT	CASDRRNTEAFF
TRBD1	TRBJ2-7	NA	TRBV27	TGTGCCAGCAGTTCCGGGACAGGGTTTGGCTACGAGCAGTACTTC	CASSSGTGFGYEQYF
NA	TRBJ1-1	few	TRBV21-1	TGTGCCAGCAGCAAACCTCAGGGGGCTAGTCGGTGGACTGAAGCTTTCTTT	CASSKPQGASRWTEAFF
NA	TRBJ1-6	NA	TRBV14	TGTGCCAGCAGCCAAGCTTCGGGGAGCAATTCACCCCTCCACTTT	CASSQASGSNSPLHF
NA	TRBJ1-2	NA	TRBV6-6	TGTGCCAGCACTCCGGACAGAATGGGTGGCTACACCTTC	CASTPDRMGGYTF
NA	TRBJ1-2	NA	TRBV7-2	TGTGCCAGCAGCTTACAATATGGCTACACCTTC	CASSLQYGYTF
NA	TRBJ1-1	NA	TRBV7-6	TGTGCCAGCAGTCTAGGGGGTGGCACTGAAGCTTTCTTT	CASSLGGGTEAFF
NA	TRBJ2-6	NA	TRBV11-3	TGTGCCAGCAGCTTTGGCCAGGGCTCTGGGGCCAACGTCCTGACTTTC	CASSFGQGSGANVLTF
NA	TRBJ2-2	NA	TRBV14	TGTGCCAGCAGCCAAGTACAGAACACCGGGGAGCTGTTTTTT	CASSQVQNTGELFF
NA	TRBJ2-7	NA	TRBV7-9	TGTGCCAGCAGCCAGAGGTACGAGCAGTACTTC	CASSQRYEQYF
TRBD2	TRBJ2-7	NA	TRBV20-1	TGCAGTGCTCGCGGGGGGTACGAGCAGTACTTC	CSARGGYEQYF
TRBD2	TRBJ2-2	few	TRBV7-8	TGTGCCAGCAGCCTACGGGGGGGCACCGGGGAGCTGTTTTTT	CASSLRGGTGELFF
NA	TRBJ2-7	NA	TRBV9	TGTGCCAGCAGCGTAGTCAGCGAGCAGTACTTC	CASSVVSEQYF
NA	TRBJ1-5	NA	TRBV10-3	TGTGCCATCAGTGAGTCGGGGGCAGGAAATCAGCCCCAGCATTTT	CAISESGAGNQPQHF
NA	TRBJ1-2	once	TRBV6-6	TGTGCCAGCAGTTCCGGTCGGAACTATGGCTACACCTTC	CASSSGRNYGYTF
TRBD2	TRBJ2-7	NA	TRBV30	TGTGCCGGAACTAGCGGCGTAGAGCAGTACTTC	CAGTSGVEQYF
NA	TRBJ1-6	NA	TRBV6-5	TGTGCCAGCAGTGGGGGGAAAAGATCACCCCTCCACTTT	CASSGGKRSPLHF
TRBD1	TRBJ1-6	once	TRBV5-6	TGTGCCAGCAGCCGTTTCGGACAGGGTCAGGTCTCACCCCTCCACTTT	CASSRFGQGQVSPLHF
NA	TRBJ1-3	NA	TRBV19	TGTGCCAGTAGTATAGCTCGACAGGCGCGCTCTGGAAACACCATATATTTT	CASSIARQARSGNTIYF
TRBD2	TRBJ2-7	NA	TRBV11-3	TGTGCCAGCAGCTTAGAGTCCGGGGGGGAGTACGAGCAGTACTTC	CASSLESGGEYEQYF
TRBD1	TRBJ1-2	NA	TRBV10-3	TGTGCCATCAGTGAGTCCGGGACAGAGTACTATGGCTACACCTTC	CAISESGTEYYGYTF
TRBD2	TRBJ2-2	NA	TRBV18	TGTGCCAGCTCTCGTCTAAGCGGGAGGGTGAACACCGGGGAGCTGTTTTTT	CASSRLSGRVNTGELFF
TRBD1	TRBJ1-5	once	TRBV30	TGTGCCTGGAGTCGGACAGGGCAGGGGCCCCAGCATTTT	CAWSRTGQGPQHF
TRBD2	TRBJ2-7	few	TRBV5-1	TGCGCCAGCAGCTTTACTATAGCGGGAGAGAGGTCCTACGAGCAGTACTTC	CASSFTIAGERSYEQYF
NA	TRBJ1-2	NA	TRBV19	TGTGCCAGTAGTATGGGGGCAGACGTCTATGGCTACACCTTC	CASSMGADVYGYTF
NA	TRBJ2-6	NA	TRBV2	TGTGCCAGCACCCAACGAGAGGGAGCTGGGGCCAACGTCCTGACTTTC	CASTQREGAGANVLTF
TRBD1	TRBJ2-3	NA	TRBV29-1	TGCAGCGTATTGGACAGGCCCGCATTCACAGATACGCAGTATTTT	CSVLDRPAFTDTQYF
NA	TRBJ1-2	NA	TRBV5-1	TGCGCCAGCAGCTTGGGGGGGGAACCTGGCTACACCTTC	CASSLGGEPGYTF
NA	TRBJ2-5	NA	TRBV6-6	TGTGCCGGCAATCGACAGAACCAAGAGACCCAGTACTTC	CAGNRQNQETQYF
TRBD1	TRBJ2-1	NA	TRBV11-3	TGTGCCAGCAGCATGACAGGGCCTGAGCAGTTCTTC	CASSMTGPEQFF
TRBD1	TRBJ2-7	NA	TRBV5-1	TGCGCCACAAAAATAGCCACCGGGACAGCAGCCTACGAGCAGTACTTC	CATKIATGTAAYEQYF